This entry features one TCR beta chain sequence. Method: immunoSEQ multiplex PCR; TCRdb's copy keeps in-frame clones and lacks some. Here the sample spans 150,000 or so clones, over 75% being singletons. CDR1 is SGHVS and CDR2 is FNYEAQ in the germline V gene. Trimming removed 0 bases at V and 9 bases at J, with 11 bases between. The CDR3 is 13 residues long. The data belong to a study of T cell responses to AZD1222 COVID-19 vaccine. This clonotype was obtained from an adult in good health. The rearrangement joins TRBV7-6 to TRBJ1-1; D might be TRBD1 (5 bases). The material was peripheral blood, obtained on day 0 of AZD1222 vaccination. The CDR3 DNA reads TGTGCCAGCAGCTTAGCGCCCCAGGGAAAAGCTTTCTTT. Amino acids: CASSLAPQGKAFF.